The clone carrying this TCR beta chain was observed once. The data are from a study of control samples from healthy donors and cancer patients. CDR1 SGDLS and CDR2 YYNGEE come from the germline V gene. The CDR3 runs 14 residues. Trimming stripped 0 bases from V and 6 bases from J, with 12 bases between. Profiled with immunoSEQ multiplex PCR; TCRdb holds only in-frame clones, not every one. The sample has approximately 190,000 clones; around 90% are singletons. The sequence was collected from a man in his thirties or forties in good health. Sequencing was performed on blood. This chain connects TRBV9 to TRBJ1-1; tentative D call: TRBD1 (6 bases). CDR3 sequence (DNA): TGTGCCAGCAGCGTAGATGTGGGGGCAGCTGAAGCTTTCTTT. It is translated as CASSVDVGAAEAFF.